The 27 T cell receptor beta chains presented below share a single source sample, sequenced in a study of T cells after yellow fever vaccination. From the 5' RACE reads, TCRdb called clonotypes with MiXCR, one entry per CDR3 protein. The repertoire holds around 50,000 distinct CDR3 sequences, with about 7.4% as singletons. This material consisted of CD8+ T cells sorted from PBMCs, taken approximately 16 days after the first yellow fever vaccination. All receptors come from a man aged 18 to 30 who received the YFV17D yellow fever vaccine.

This clonotype came up many times. The J gene is TRBJ1-2, the V gene TRBV29-1; D not certain. Trimming shortened V by 0 bases and J by 4 bases, and 6 bases separated the two germline ends. Germline assignment: CDR1 SQVTM and CDR2 ANQGSEA. There are 12 residues in the CDR3. CDR3 loop: CSVEDRPYGYTF. Written as DNA, the CDR3 is TGCAGCGTTGAAGATCGACCCTATGGCTACACCTTC.

This clonotype was seen many times. V usage is TRBV6-5 and J usage is TRBJ2-1; no clear D gene. CDR1 and CDR2 (germline): MNHEY, SVGAGI. V lost 4 bases and J lost 1, with 8 bases in between. The CDR3 is made up of 14 amino acids. The CDR3 nucleotides are TGTGCCAGCAGTTGGGCGGATTCCTACAATGAGCAGTTCTTC. Its protein is CASSWADSYNEQFF.

Many counts were recorded for this clonotype. This chain connects TRBV6-6 to TRBJ2-5; 7 bases agree with TRBD1. V lost 6 bases to trimming and J lost 5 bases; unmatched junction nucleotides: 3. CDR3 length: 12 amino acids. CDR1 is MNHNY, CDR2 SVGAGI, per germline (reference sequence). CDR3 nucleotides: TGTGCCAGCAGGCACAGGGGTGAGACCCAGTACTTC. It encodes CASRHRGETQYF.

This clonotype was counted many times. The chain combines TRBV12-3 or TRBV12-4 with TRBJ1-1, with 7 bases matching TRBD1. V lost 5 bases to trimming and J lost 3 bases; unmatched junction nucleotides: 6. The CDR3 totals 14 residues. CDR3 sequence: CASSKTGEDTEAFF. The CDR3 region has the DNA TGTGCCAGCAGTAAAACAGGGGAAGACACTGAAGCTTTCTTT.

This clonotype has just a few counts. This CDR3 is CASRQAGPLQPQHF. The CDR3 bases are TGTGCCAGCCGCCAGGCAGGTCCACTTCAGCCCCAGCATTTT. The chain employs TRBV27 and TRBJ1-5; no firm D call. This CDR3 has 14 amino acids. The V and J ends lost 8 bases and 6 bases respectively, with 17 bases between them. Germline loops: CDR1 MNHEY, CDR2 SMNVEV (reference sequence).

This clonotype was detected only a few times. The chain joins TRBV5-4 to TRBJ2-7, with D tentatively TRBD2 (5 bases). Trimming took off 4 bases at V and 2 bases at J, with 13 bases between the two ends. Germline V gives CDR1 SGHNT, CDR2 YYREEE (reference sequence). This CDR3 has 14 amino acids. CDR3 in DNA: TGTGCCAGCAGCGGAGGCCTAGGCGCCTACGAGCAGTACGTC. Translating it yields CASSGGLGAYEQYV.

This clonotype was found a few times. V usage is TRBV4-1 and J usage is TRBJ2-3, with D perhaps being TRBD1 or TRBD2 (5 bases each). V was pared by 0 bases and J by 2 bases, with 9 bases between. The CDR3 spans 15 residues. Germline CDR1 MGHRA, CDR2 YSYEKL. In DNA form, the CDR3 reads TGCGCCAGCAGCCAAGATGGGGGAACCACAGATACGCAGTATTTT. This codes for CASSQDGGTTDTQYF.

This chain connects TRBV7-2 to TRBJ2-3, with TRBD2 matching over 9 bases. The CDR3 has 15 residues. V lost 5 bases, J lost 4 bases, and 7 bases stayed unmatched. CDR1 is SGHTA and CDR2 is FQGNSA in the germline V gene. CDR3 region: CASSESGGRPDTQYF. The DNA for the CDR3 is TGTGCCAGCAGCGAGAGCGGGGGGCGTCCAGATACGCAGTATTTT.

On this clonotype: Being one base from a much bigger clone, this may be a read error. CDR3 in amino acids: CANSPGTRGSTDTQYF. The CDR3 DNA reads as TGTGCCAACAGTCCCGGGACTAGGGGTAGCACAGATACGCAGTATTTT. J is TRBJ2-3 and V is TRBV24-1; 8 positions agree with TRBD2. CDR3 length: 16 amino acids. The germline V gene has CDR1 KGHDR and CDR2 SFDVKD.

This clonotype showed up many times. The gene calls are TRBV24-1 and TRBJ1-2; no clear D gene. This CDR3 has 14 amino acids. V was clipped by 6 bases and J by 5 bases, with 15 bases between them. Germline CDR1 reads KGHDR; CDR2 reads SFDVKD. Here the CDR3 DNA reads TGTGCCACCAGTCCCGGAAGTTCGGTATATGGCTACACCTTC. It translates to CATSPGSSVYGYTF.

Ten or more counts support this clonotype. The CDR3 DNA follows: TGTGCCAGCAAATGGGGGGACACTGAAGCTTTCTTT. Amino acid sequence: CASKWGDTEAFF. The chain recombines TRBV6-5 with TRBJ1-1; TRBD1 is a possible D gene (5 bases). The ends were cut back, 7 bases at V and 3 bases at J, with 9 bases in the middle. CDR3 length equals 12 residues. From germline, CDR1 is MNHEY and CDR2 SVGAGI.

Many counts were recorded for this clonotype. The chain is built from TRBV4-1 and TRBJ1-5; D not resolved. Trimming shortened V by 0 bases and J by 4 bases, and 10 bases separated the two germline ends. The CDR3 contains 15 residues. The germline V gene encodes CDR1 MGHRA and CDR2 YSYEKL. The DNA for the CDR3 is TGCGCCAGCAGCCAAGAGTTTGGAGCTAATCAGCCCCAGCATTTT. It is translated as CASSQEFGANQPQHF.

This clonotype has ten or more counts. The V gene is TRBV12-3 or TRBV12-4, the J gene TRBJ2-3; D not resolved. Trimming left V 6 bases short and J 2 bases short, with 15 bases between. The CDR3 spans 15 residues. In nucleotides, the CDR3 is TGTGCCAGCAGCCTGTTCGTCACGAACACAGATACGCAGTATTTT. Protein: CASSLFVTNTDTQYF.

This clonotype was seen at least ten times. The chain joins TRBV4-3 to TRBJ2-5; D gene unclear. V lost 1 base and J 5 bases, leaving 14 bases between the germline ends. This CDR3 spans 15 amino acids. The germline gives CDR1 LGHNA, CDR2 YSLEER. The CDR3 loop reads CASSQVADRVETQYF. In DNA, the CDR3 is TGCGCCAGCAGCCAAGTAGCCGACCGTGTCGAGACCCAGTACTTC.

This clonotype was seen more than once but under ten times. The V gene is TRBV7-9, the J gene TRBJ2-2; D may be TRBD2 (6 bases). The CDR3 contains 14 residues. Trimming removed 4 bases from V and 9 bases from J, with 15 bases in between. The germline V gene has CDR1 SEHNR and CDR2 FQNEAQ (reference sequence). The CDR3 here is CASSSSASARELFF. The CDR3 DNA is TGTGCCAGCAGCTCCTCCGCTAGCGCTAGGGAGCTGTTTTTT.

This clonotype was detected a few times. V usage is TRBV7-2 and J usage is TRBJ2-5; 10 bases align to TRBD1. Germline values: CDR1 SGHTA, CDR2 FQGNSA. Trimming removed 4 bases from V and 1 base from J; junction bases left unmatched: 9. The CDR3 extends over 17 amino acids. This CDR3 reads CASSSGDRGYPQETQYF. CDR3 coding DNA: TGTGCCAGCAGCTCAGGGGACAGGGGCTACCCCCAAGAGACCCAGTACTTC.

In its sample, this clonotype was seen many times. This chain links TRBV7-2 with TRBJ2-1, with 9 bases aligning to TRBD1. The CDR3 consists of 11 residues. Germline CDR1 is SGHTA and CDR2 is FQGNSA. The junction had 0 bases not matched to a gene; V was cut back by 1 base and J by 14 bases. Written as DNA, the CDR3 is TGTGCCAGCAGCTTAGGGACAGGGGAGTTCTTC. It yields the protein CASSLGTGEFF.

This clonotype was recorded many times. The chain uses TRBV4-1 and TRBJ1-1; D ambiguous. The germline V and J ends were trimmed by 1 base and 1 base, with 10 bases remaining between them. There are 15 residues in the CDR3. Germline loops: CDR1 MGHRA, CDR2 YSYEKL. The DNA of the CDR3 is TGCGCCAGCAGCCAAGGGCGACATACGAACACTGAAGCTTTCTTT. Translation gives CASSQGRHTNTEAFF.

The chain couples TRBV6-6 to TRBJ2-7; D gene unclear. CDR1 is MNHNY and CDR2 is SVGAGI in the germline V gene (reference sequence). Trimming pared 1 base from V and 0 bases from J, leaving 4 bases between. The CDR3 spans 13 residues. This CDR3 reads CASSYYSSYEQYF. The CDR3 coding sequence is TGTGCCAGCAGTTACTACAGCTCCTACGAGCAGTACTTC.

Ten or more counts support this clonotype. This chain links TRBV11-2 with TRBJ2-2; TRBD2 agrees at 8 bases. Germline values: CDR1 SGHAT, CDR2 FQNNGV. The CDR3 sequence is 15 residues long. V lost 5 bases, J lost 2 bases, and 4 bases stayed unmatched. As DNA, the CDR3 is TGTGCCAGCAGCCGGGGGGGACTAAACACCGGGGAGCTGTTTTTT. This gives the protein CASSRGGLNTGELFF.

The sample holds many counts of this clonotype. The V gene is TRBV5-5, the J gene TRBJ2-7, with 7 bases aligning to TRBD2. Germline-derived CDR1 and CDR2 are SGHKS and YYEKEE (reference sequence). The CDR3 extends over 13 amino acids. Trimming removed 5 bases from V and 2 bases from J; junction bases left unmatched: 4. The CDR3: CASSAGTTYEQYF. CDR3 DNA: TGTGCCAGCAGTGCCGGGACTACCTACGAGCAGTACTTC.

This clonotype was counted many times. This rearrangement joins TRBV6-2 or TRBV6-3 to TRBJ1-1; D possibly corresponds to TRBD1 (5 bases). From germline, CDR1 is MNHEY and CDR2 SVGEGT. Trimming cost V 7 bases and J 3 bases, with 18 bases left between them. This CDR3 is 15 amino acids long. CDR3: CASNPYLGGDTEAFF. Written as DNA, the CDR3 is TGTGCCAGCAACCCCTATCTGGGGGGGGACACTGAAGCTTTCTTT.

This sequence joins TRBV4-2 and TRBJ2-4; 7 bases line up with TRBD2. V was pared by 1 base and J by 6 bases, with 3 bases of the junction left unmatched. Germline-derived CDR1 and CDR2 are LGHNA and YNFKEQ. The CDR3 runs 14 residues. This CDR3 is CASSQGGGRNIQYF. CDR3 sequence (DNA): TGTGCCAGCAGCCAAGGGGGGGGGAGAAACATTCAGTACTTC.

This clonotype was found many times. The chain links TRBV3-1 to TRBJ2-3; the D is unclear. The CDR3 extends over 15 amino acids. Per germline, CDR1 LGHDT and CDR2 YNNKEL (reference sequence). V lost 4 bases and J 2 bases, leaving 13 bases between the germline ends. This CDR3 reads CASSLSWGITDTQYF. The CDR3 nucleotides read TGTGCCAGCAGCCTCTCCTGGGGTATCACAGATACGCAGTATTTT.

This clonotype came up many times. V gene TRBV24-1 combines with J gene TRBJ1-5; D is perhaps TRBD1 (6 bases). This CDR3 contains 15 residues. The V gene lost 3 bases and the J gene lost 6 bases, with 14 bases spanning the gap. Germline V lookup: CDR1 KGHDR, CDR2 SFDVKD. The CDR3 DNA sequence: TGTGCCACCAGTGATGGACAGACGAGGGGTCAGCCCCAGCATTTT. Encoded protein: CATSDGQTRGQPQHF.

A few counts support this clonotype. V usage is TRBV10-2 and J usage is TRBJ1-5, with 7 bases aligning to TRBD1. Germline assignment: CDR1 WSHSY and CDR2 SAAADI. The V segment lost 2 bases and the J segment 0 bases; nucleotides outside the gene matches: 1. The CDR3 has 15 residues. In DNA form, the CDR3 reads TGCGCCAGCAGTGAGGGGACAGTTAGCAATCAGCCCCAGCATTTT. Its protein is CASSEGTVSNQPQHF.

This clonotype was picked up many times. This chain connects TRBV7-2 to TRBJ1-6; no reliable D call. Germline loops: CDR1 SGHTA, CDR2 FQGNSA. V lost 7 bases, J lost 3 bases, and 10 bases lay in between. The CDR3 covers 14 residues. The CDR3 nucleotides are TGTGCCAGCAACAAAATTGACTATAATTCACCCCTCCACTTT. Amino acids: CASNKIDYNSPLHF.